A selection of T cell receptor beta chains follows, all from one sample in a study of blood T cell repertoires in COVID-19. TCRdb's table, derived via immunoSEQ multiplex PCR, lists solely in-frame clones and lacks some. The sample lists roughly 200,000 clones, over 75% occurring once. The sequencing input was peripheral blood. Every receptor here comes from a woman of 80 years or more with acute or convalescent COVID-19. Each CDR3 is given with its conserved first and last residue. Fields, in order: V gene, J gene, D gene, clone size, CDR3 DNA, CDR3 protein. D genes are given only for firm matches. Clone size is shown for a subset of rows, as once, few, many or a class of expanded clone.

>TRBV28|TRBJ1-1|NA|NA
TGTGCCAGCAGTTTAGAGCCGAGGCGAGGCACTGAAGCTTTCTTT
CASSLEPRRGTEAFF
>TRBV18|TRBJ2-1|TRBD2|NA
TGTGCCAGCTCACCGGGTGCTGGACAGGGAACTAGCGGGGGCTACAATGAGCAGTTCTTC
CASSPGAGQGTSGGYNEQFF
>TRBV27|TRBJ1-5|TRBD1|NA
TGTGCCAGCAGTCGAGGACAGGAGGTAGAGAGCAATCAGCCCCAGCATTTT
CASSRGQEVESNQPQHF
>TRBV19|TRBJ1-5|TRBD1|many
TGTGCCAGTAGTCCGGACAGGGGAGACGACAATCAGCCCCAGCATTTT
CASSPDRGDDNQPQHF
>TRBV5-1|TRBJ2-5|TRBD2|NA
TGCGCCAGCAGCTCAACTAGCGGGGGGGACCAAGAGACCCAGTACTTC
CASSSTSGGDQETQYF
>TRBV7-9|TRBJ1-1|NA|NA
TGTGCCAGCAGCCTCGACAGGTACCAAGCTTTCTTT
CASSLDRYQAFF
>TRBV9|TRBJ1-4|TRBD1|few
TGTGCCAGCAGCGTAGACAGGGGAAATGAAAAACTGTTTTTT
CASSVDRGNEKLFF
>TRBV19|TRBJ2-3|TRBD1|NA
TGTGCCAGTATATCGACAGGGGGGGTTGGTACGCAGTATTTT
CASISTGGVGTQYF
>TRBV5-1|TRBJ1-2|NA|NA
TGCGCCAGCAGCTTAGAGGGGACAAACTATGGCTACACCTTC
CASSLEGTNYGYTF
>TRBV5-1|TRBJ2-4|NA|NA
TGCGCCAGCAGCCCCCGTCTGGCAGGGCAACTAGCCAAAAACATTCAGTACTTC
CASSPRLAGQLAKNIQYF
>TRBV27|TRBJ1-6|TRBD1|NA
TGTGCCAGCAGTTTTGGGACAGGGCATAATTCACCCCTCCACTTT
CASSFGTGHNSPLHF
>TRBV2|TRBJ1-5|NA|few
TGTGCCAGCACCAATGGACAGTACAATCAGCCCCAGCATTTT
CASTNGQYNQPQHF
>TRBV7-6|TRBJ2-2|NA|NA
TGTGCCAGCAGCTTAGTAGGGGTGAACACCGGGGAGCTGTTTTTT
CASSLVGVNTGELFF
>TRBV10-3|TRBJ1-1|NA|NA
TGTGCCATCATTGGACAGTACACTGAAGCTTTCTTT
CAIIGQYTEAFF
>TRBV18|TRBJ2-5|TRBD2|NA
TGTGCCAGCCACGGGACTAGCGGGACAAGGGCAGAGACCCAGTACTTC
CASHGTSGTRAETQYF
>TRBV5-6|TRBJ2-3|TRBD2|NA
TGTGCCAGCAGCTTTGGACTAGCGGGGAGCACAGATACGCAGTATTTT
CASSFGLAGSTDTQYF